This T cell receptor beta chain comes out of a study of shared clonotypes between healthy human individuals. CD45RO negativity and positive selection for CCR7 defined naive CD8 cells, a population that excluded terminally differentiated effector memory CD45RA+ cells. Every donor was a Caucasian adult from Nashville, Tennessee. Assay used: immunoSEQ multiplex PCR; TCRdb lists only in-frame clones, some missing. The table shows nearly 2 million clones, with about 94% occurring only once. The CDR3 is 16 amino acids. The germline gives CDR1 MDHEN, CDR2 SYDVKM. The V gene lost 2 bases and the J gene lost 0 bases, with 11 bases spanning the gap.

V is TRBV28 and J is TRBJ1-5, with D unresolved. The sample taken for sequencing was naive CD8+ T cells sorted from blood. This TCR came from a man between 18 and 35 years old in good health. In DNA, the CDR3 is TGTGCCAGCAGTTTAATAGTGTCAGATAGCAATCAGCCCCAGCATTTT. Protein: CASSLIVSDSNQPQHF.